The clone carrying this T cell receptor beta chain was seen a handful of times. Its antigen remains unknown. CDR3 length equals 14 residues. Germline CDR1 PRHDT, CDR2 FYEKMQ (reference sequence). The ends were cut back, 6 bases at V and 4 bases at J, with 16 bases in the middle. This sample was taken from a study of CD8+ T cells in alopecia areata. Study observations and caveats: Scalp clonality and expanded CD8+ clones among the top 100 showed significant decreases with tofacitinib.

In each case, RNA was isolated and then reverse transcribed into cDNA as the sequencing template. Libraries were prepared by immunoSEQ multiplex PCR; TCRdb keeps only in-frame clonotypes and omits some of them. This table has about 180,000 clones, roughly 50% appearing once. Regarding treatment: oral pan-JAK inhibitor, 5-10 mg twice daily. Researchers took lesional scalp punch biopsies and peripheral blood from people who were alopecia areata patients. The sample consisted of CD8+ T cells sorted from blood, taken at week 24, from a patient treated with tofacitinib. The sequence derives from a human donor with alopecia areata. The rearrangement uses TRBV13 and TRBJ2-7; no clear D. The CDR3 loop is CASRFIGDGYEQYF. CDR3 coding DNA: TGTGCCAGCAGATTTATTGGGGATGGATACGAGCAGTACTTC.